This TCR beta chain derives from a study of Japanese encephalitis immunity and Zika vaccine responses. Across the study: Samples came at week 0, before ZPIV, and at week 52.

TCRdb redid the calling of the 5' RACE reads with MiXCR, one entry per CDR3 protein. The table includes 290 or so distinct CDR3 sequences, 1.5% to 2% detected once. Findings of the study overall: Donors pre-vaccinated with JEV, versus YFV, showed higher repertoire similarity across samples.

This clonotype is classed as medium-sized. PBMCs were CFSE-labeled and cultured for less than seven days with peptide pools at about 1 ug/mL each. Unfixed live CD56-CD19-CD16-CD3+CD4+ CFSE-low cells were sorted as proliferating CD4 T cells. CDR3 size: 15 residues. The germline V gene has CDR1 LGHDT and CDR2 YNNKEL (reference sequence). V was cut by 0 bases and J by 3 bases, with 9 bases left in between. The sample here was antigen-activated CD4+ T cells from blood, cultured, taken during a Zika inactivated vaccine study. The V and J genes are TRBV3-1 and TRBJ1-5; D is uncertain. The receptor was derived from an adult man who received an inactivated Zika virus vaccine. CDR3 sequence: CASSQDPLLNQPQHF. The CDR3 DNA is TGTGCCAGCAGCCAAGACCCCCTTCTCAATCAGCCCCAGCATTTT.